Each of the 14 T cell receptor beta chains below was sequenced from the same sample in a study of shared clonotypes between healthy human individuals. Assay: immunoSEQ multiplex PCR; the TCRdb copy retains only in-frame clones and omits some. The profile shows 1 million to 1.3 million clones, around 78% of them singletons. The sample taken for sequencing was memory CD4+ T cells from PBMCs. The subset was: CD45RA-negative fraction. The receptors shown here come from a man between 18 and 29 years old in good health. Some clones in this sample may be carry-over from other donors' samples.

J is TRBJ1-1 and V is TRBV2; 7 nucleotides line up with TRBD1. From germline, CDR1 is SNHLY and CDR2 FYNNEI. V was pared by 8 bases and J by 3 bases, with 9 bases of the junction left unmatched. This CDR3 has 14 residues. The CDR3, as DNA: TGTGCCAGCTGCGGCCAGGGGGATGACACTGAAGCTTTCTTT. This encodes CASCGQGDDTEAFF.

The J gene is TRBJ2-1, the V gene TRBV6-1, with 10 nucleotides matching TRBD1. The germline gives CDR1 MNHNS, CDR2 SASEGT. This CDR3 region has 15 residues. V shed 6 bases, J shed 5 bases, and the junction held 7 bases outside the gene matches. In DNA form, the CDR3 reads TGTGCCAGCAGCGCACGACAGGGGGCCGACAATGAGCAGTTCTTC. As protein: CASSARQGADNEQFF.

The rearrangement joins TRBV5-1 to TRBJ1-1; the match to TRBD1 covers 7 bases. With 0 bases clipped from V and 8 bases from J, the junction kept 10 bases outside the gene matches. CDR1 and CDR2 from the germline V gene are SGHRS and YFSETQ. CDR3 length: 15 residues. The CDR3: CASSLGQGLSQEAFF. The CDR3 DNA is TGCGCCAGCAGCTTGGGACAGGGCCTATCCCAGGAAGCTTTCTTT. Full variable domain (rest looked up from reference TRBV5-1 and TRBJ1-1): KAGVTQTPRYLIKTRGQQVTLSCSPISGHRSVSWYQQTPGQGLQFLFEYFSETQRNKGNFPGRFSGRQFSNSRSEMNVSTLELGDSALYLCASSLGQGLSQEAFFGQGTRLTVV.

The rearrangement uses TRBV5-1 and TRBJ2-3; D may be TRBD1 (6 bases). Germline lookup yields CDR1 SGHRS and CDR2 YFSETQ. The length of the CDR3 is 15 residues. V was shortened by 4 bases and J by 2 bases, with 14 bases between the two germline ends. DNA for the CDR3: TGCGCCAGCAGCAGGCAGACAGGCCTCACAGATACGCAGTATTTT. This gives the protein CASSRQTGLTDTQYF.

The DNA for the CDR3 is TGTGCCAGCAGCTCCTCCGGGACTAACTACGAGCAGTACTTC. Protein: CASSSSGTNYEQYF. The chain combines TRBV11-2 with TRBJ2-7; 7 bases are shared with TRBD2. Trimming took 4 bases from V and 3 from J; bases not matched to a gene: 6. CDR3 length equals 14 residues. Germline CDR1 reads SGHAT; CDR2 reads FQNNGV.

The chain combines TRBV5-1 with TRBJ1-4; 9 bases agree with TRBD1. Germline V lookup: CDR1 SGHRS, CDR2 YFSETQ. The CDR3 contains 14 residues. With 7 bases clipped from V and 8 bases from J, the junction kept 9 bases outside the gene matches. This CDR3 reads CASGQWGQGEKLFF. The DNA of the CDR3 is TGCGCCAGCGGCCAGTGGGGACAGGGAGAAAAACTGTTTTTT.

This clone was counted only a few times. The V and J genes are TRBV5-6 and TRBJ2-3; 8 bases map to TRBD1. Trimming took 4 bases from V and 2 from J; bases not matched to a gene: 9. The length of the CDR3 is 16 residues. Germline values: CDR1 SGHDT, CDR2 YYEEEE. CDR3 sequence: CASSQQGGTLTDTQYF. CDR3 in DNA: TGTGCCAGCAGCCAACAGGGGGGAACCCTCACAGATACGCAGTATTTT.

V is TRBV10-3 and J is TRBJ2-3; perhaps D is TRBD1 or TRBD2 (5 bases each). Trimming shortened V by 5 bases and J by 0 bases, and 21 bases separated the two germline ends. The CDR3 has 18 amino acids. Germline lookup yields CDR1 ENHRY and CDR2 SYGVKD. In nucleotides, the CDR3 is TGTGCCATCAGTTTTACTAGACAAGCGGACACTAGCACAGATACGCAGTATTTT. Translation: CAISFTRQADTSTDTQYF.

The V and J genes are TRBV28 and TRBJ2-7; no reliable D call. CDR3 length equals 14 residues. Germline CDR1 reads MDHEN; CDR2 reads SYDVKM. V was shortened by 7 bases and J by 2 bases, with 15 bases between the two germline ends. CDR3 sequence (DNA): TGTGCCAGCAATTCGGCCGCGCGCGCCTACGAGCAGTACTTC. Translating gives CASNSAARAYEQYF.

The chain carries TRBV28 and TRBJ1-2; D is perhaps TRBD1 (5 bases). V was trimmed by 5 bases and J by 7 bases, leaving 17 bases between them. Germline lookup yields CDR1 MDHEN and CDR2 SYDVKM. The CDR3 consists of 14 residues. The CDR3 DNA follows: TGTGCCAGCAGTCCCTGGGGGAGCACTCCTGGCTACACCTTC. It translates to CASSPWGSTPGYTF.

V gene TRBV7-3 combines with J gene TRBJ1-1, with D possibly being TRBD1 (5 bases). The V end lost 5 bases, the J end lost 1 base, and 20 bases lay between the germline ends. The CDR3 length is 17 residues. Germline V gene lookup returns CDR1 SGHTA and CDR2 FQGTGA. CDR3 region: CASSNGPPGTGNTEAFF. The DNA for the CDR3 is TGTGCCAGCAGCAATGGGCCACCGGGGACCGGGAACACTGAAGCTTTCTTT.

The table lists this clone with many counts. The rearrangement joins TRBV19 to TRBJ1-2, with 11 bases that match TRBD1. This CDR3 spans 15 amino acids. The junction had 5 bases not matched to a gene; V was cut back by 3 bases and J by 5 bases. The germline gives CDR1 LNHDA, CDR2 SQIVND (reference sequence). The CDR3 is CASSIRTGGGYGYTF. For the CDR3, the DNA is TGTGCCAGTAGTATCCGGACAGGGGGCGGATATGGCTACACCTTC.

The gene calls are TRBV7-9 and TRBJ1-1; 7 bases line up with TRBD1. Unmatched junction bases numbered 8, after V lost 6 bases and J lost 1 base. Per germline, CDR1 SEHNR and CDR2 FQNEAQ (reference sequence). The CDR3 length is 15 residues. The chain's CDR3 is CASRQGQSKNTEAFF. For the CDR3, the DNA is TGTGCCAGCAGACAGGGACAGTCTAAGAACACTGAAGCTTTCTTT. Full variable domain (missing parts from reference TRBV7-9 and TRBJ1-1): DTGVSQNPRHKITKRGQNVTFRCDPISEHNRLYWYRQTLGQGPEFLTYFQNEAQLEKSRLLSDRFSAERPKGSFSTLEIQRTEQGDSAMYLCASRQGQSKNTEAFFGQGTRLTVV.

This clone was observed a handful of times. Other DNA variants within this sample encode the same CDR3. J is TRBJ1-2 and V is TRBV28; 7 nucleotides line up with TRBD1. V was clipped by 11 bases and J by 3 bases; unmatched bases: 6. Germline loops: CDR1 MDHEN, CDR2 SYDVKM. This CDR3 spans 12 amino acids. The CDR3 DNA follows: TGTGCCGGAGGGGGCGAACACTATGGCTACACCTTC. It specifies CAGGGEHYGYTF.